One sample yielded the 2 T cell receptor beta chains listed below, sequenced in a study of blood T cell repertoires in COVID-19. Using immunoSEQ multiplex PCR, the repertoire was profiled, and TCRdb retains in-frame clones only, with some absent. The data contain about 150,000 clones, approximately 86% of them seen just once; the ten biggest clones take up around 3.3%. What was sequenced was peripheral blood. All receptors come from a man between 65 and 79 years old with acute or convalescent COVID-19.

This chain connects TRBV5-1 to TRBJ2-3; possible D gene TRBD2, 6 bases. The CDR3 spans 16 residues. Germline CDR1 is SGHRS and CDR2 is YFSETQ. Trimming took off 2 bases at V and 2 bases at J, with 15 bases between the two ends. CDR3 loop: CASSFNAGTYTDTQYF. Here the CDR3 DNA reads TGCGCCAGCAGCTTTAACGCCGGGACTTACACAGATACGCAGTATTTT.

The V and J genes are TRBV5-8 and TRBJ2-3; TRBD1 matches at 10 bases. There are 15 residues in the CDR3. Germline V gene data show CDR1 as SGHTS and CDR2 as YDEGEE. The trim removed 4 bases at V and 1 base at J, leaving 3 bases unmatched. The CDR3 spells CASSPDRGRTDTQYF. For the CDR3, the DNA is TGTGCCAGCAGCCCTGACAGGGGGCGCACAGATACGCAGTATTTT.